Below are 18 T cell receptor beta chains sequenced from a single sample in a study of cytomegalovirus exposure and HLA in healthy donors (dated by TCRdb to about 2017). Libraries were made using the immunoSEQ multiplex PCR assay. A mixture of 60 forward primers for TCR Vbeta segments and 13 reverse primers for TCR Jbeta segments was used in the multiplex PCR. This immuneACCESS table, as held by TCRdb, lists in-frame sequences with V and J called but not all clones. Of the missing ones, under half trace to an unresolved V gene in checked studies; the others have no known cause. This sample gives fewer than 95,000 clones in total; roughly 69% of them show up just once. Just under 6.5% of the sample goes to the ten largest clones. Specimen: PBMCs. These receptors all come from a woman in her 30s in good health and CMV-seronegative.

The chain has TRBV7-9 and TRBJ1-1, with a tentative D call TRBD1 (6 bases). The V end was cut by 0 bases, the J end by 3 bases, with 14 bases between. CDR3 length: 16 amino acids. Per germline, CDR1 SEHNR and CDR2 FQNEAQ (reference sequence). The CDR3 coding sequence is TGTGCCAGCAGCTTAGCCTGGCAGGGGAGGGACACTGAAGCTTTCTTT. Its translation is CASSLAWQGRDTEAFF.

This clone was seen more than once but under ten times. The CDR3 sequence is CAIRLAGDDEQYF. The CDR3 DNA sequence: TGTGCCATCAGGCTAGCGGGAGATGACGAGCAGTACTTC. The rearrangement uses TRBV10-3 and TRBJ2-7; the match to TRBD2 covers 10 bases. There are 13 residues in the CDR3. CDR1 and CDR2 from the germline V gene are ENHRY and SYGVKD. V lost 6 bases, J lost 5 bases, and 4 bases stayed unmatched.

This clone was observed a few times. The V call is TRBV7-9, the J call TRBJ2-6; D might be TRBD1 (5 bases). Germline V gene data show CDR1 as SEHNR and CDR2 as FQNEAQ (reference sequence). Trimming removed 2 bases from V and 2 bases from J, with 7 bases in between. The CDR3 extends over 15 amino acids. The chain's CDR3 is CASSLLGPGANVLTF. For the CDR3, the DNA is TGTGCCAGCAGCTTACTGGGGCCTGGGGCCAACGTCCTGACTTTC.

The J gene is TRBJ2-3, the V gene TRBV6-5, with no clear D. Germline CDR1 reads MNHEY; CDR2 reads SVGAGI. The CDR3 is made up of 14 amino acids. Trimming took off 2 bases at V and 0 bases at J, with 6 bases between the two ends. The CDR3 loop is CASSYVLSTDTQYF. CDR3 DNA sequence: TGTGCCAGCAGTTACGTACTCAGCACAGATACGCAGTATTTT.

The CDR3 reads CASSTGNVKNIQYF. The CDR3 DNA reads TGTGCCAGCAGTACCGGGAATGTCAAAAACATTCAGTACTTC. This chain connects TRBV2 to TRBJ2-4; tentatively, D is TRBD2 (5 bases). The V and J ends lost 5 bases and 3 bases respectively, with 11 bases between them. The germline V gene has CDR1 SNHLY and CDR2 FYNNEI. CDR3 size: 14 residues.

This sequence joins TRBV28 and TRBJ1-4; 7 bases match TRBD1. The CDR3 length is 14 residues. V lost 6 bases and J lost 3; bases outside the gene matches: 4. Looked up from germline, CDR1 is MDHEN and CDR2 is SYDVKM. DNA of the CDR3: TGTGCCAGCAGCCAAACAGGGGCTAATGAAAAACTGTTTTTT. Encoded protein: CASSQTGANEKLFF.

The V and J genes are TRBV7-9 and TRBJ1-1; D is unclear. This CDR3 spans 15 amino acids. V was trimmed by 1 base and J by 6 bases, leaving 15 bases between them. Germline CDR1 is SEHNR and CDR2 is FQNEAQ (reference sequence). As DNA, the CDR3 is TGTGCCAGCAGCTTAGTGGGTCAAGAGGCGCCTGAAGCTTTCTTT. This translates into CASSLVGQEAPEAFF.

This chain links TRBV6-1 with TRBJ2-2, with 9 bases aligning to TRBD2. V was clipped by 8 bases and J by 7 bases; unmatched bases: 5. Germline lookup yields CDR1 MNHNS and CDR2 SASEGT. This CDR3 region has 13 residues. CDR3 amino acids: CASAGGRGGELFF. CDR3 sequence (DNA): TGTGCCAGCGCGGGGGGGCGGGGCGGGGAGCTGTTTTTT.

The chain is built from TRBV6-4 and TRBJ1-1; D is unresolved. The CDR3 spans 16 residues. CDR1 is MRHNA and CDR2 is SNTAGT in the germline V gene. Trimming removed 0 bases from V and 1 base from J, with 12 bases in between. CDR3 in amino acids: CASSDSPLKRNTEAFF. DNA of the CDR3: TGTGCCAGCAGTGACTCCCCTCTAAAGAGGAACACTGAAGCTTTCTTT.

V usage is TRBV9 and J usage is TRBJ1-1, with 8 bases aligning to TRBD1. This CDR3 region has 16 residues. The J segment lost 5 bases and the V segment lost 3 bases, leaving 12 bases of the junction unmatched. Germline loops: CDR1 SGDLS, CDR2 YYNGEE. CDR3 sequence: CASSAGQGDLTTEAFF. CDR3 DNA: TGTGCCAGCAGCGCCGGACAGGGTGATCTGACAACTGAAGCTTTCTTT.

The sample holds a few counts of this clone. The CDR3 protein is CAWSVLRGIGETQYF. The CDR3 region has the DNA TGTGCCTGGAGTGTACTCCGAGGGATCGGGGAGACCCAGTACTTC. The chain couples TRBV30 to TRBJ2-5; D is possibly TRBD2 (5 bases). Germline V lookup: CDR1 GTSNPN, CDR2 SVGIG (reference sequence). The CDR3 loop spans 15 amino acids. Trimming left V 0 bases short and J 5 bases short, with 16 bases between.

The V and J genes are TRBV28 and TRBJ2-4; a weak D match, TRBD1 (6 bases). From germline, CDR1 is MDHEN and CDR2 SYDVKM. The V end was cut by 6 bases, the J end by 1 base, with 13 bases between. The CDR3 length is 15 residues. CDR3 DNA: TGTGCCAGCAGCTCAGGGGCCGGGGCCAAAAACATTCAGTACTTC. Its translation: CASSSGAGAKNIQYF.

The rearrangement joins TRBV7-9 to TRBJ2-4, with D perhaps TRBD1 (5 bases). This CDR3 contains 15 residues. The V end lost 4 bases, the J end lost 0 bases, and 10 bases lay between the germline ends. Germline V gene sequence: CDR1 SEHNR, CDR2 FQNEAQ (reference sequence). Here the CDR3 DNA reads TGTGCCAGCAGCTACGCTAGGGGAGCCAAAAACATTCAGTACTTC. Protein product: CASSYARGAKNIQYF.

CDR3 loop: CAWENYGYTF. The CDR3 nucleotides are TGTGCCTGGGAGAACTATGGCTACACCTTC. J is TRBJ1-2 and V is TRBV30; D call uncertain. CDR1 and CDR2 from the germline V gene are GTSNPN and SVGIG (reference sequence). This CDR3 spans 10 amino acids. The V end lost 5 bases, the J end lost 2 bases, and 3 bases lay between the germline ends.

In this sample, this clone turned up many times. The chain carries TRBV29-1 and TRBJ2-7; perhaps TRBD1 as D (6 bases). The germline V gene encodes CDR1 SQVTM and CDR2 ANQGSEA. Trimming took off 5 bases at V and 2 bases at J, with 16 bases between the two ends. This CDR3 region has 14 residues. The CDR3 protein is CSVRQETTTYEQYF. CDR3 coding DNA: TGCAGCGTTAGACAGGAAACCACTACCTACGAGCAGTACTTC.

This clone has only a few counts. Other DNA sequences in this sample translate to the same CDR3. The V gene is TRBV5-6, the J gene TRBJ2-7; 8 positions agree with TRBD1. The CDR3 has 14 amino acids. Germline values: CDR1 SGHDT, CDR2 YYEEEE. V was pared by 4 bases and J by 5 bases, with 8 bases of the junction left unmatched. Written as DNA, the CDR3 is TGTGCCAGCAGCCCCGGGACAGGAAATGACGAGCAGTACTTC. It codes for CASSPGTGNDEQYF. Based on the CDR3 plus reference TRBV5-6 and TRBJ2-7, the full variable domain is DAGVTQSPTHLIKTRGQQVTLRCSPKSGHDTVSWYQQALGQGPQFIFQYYEEEERQRGNFPDRFSGHQFPNYSSELNVNALLLGDSALYLCASSPGTGNDEQYFGPGTRLTVT.

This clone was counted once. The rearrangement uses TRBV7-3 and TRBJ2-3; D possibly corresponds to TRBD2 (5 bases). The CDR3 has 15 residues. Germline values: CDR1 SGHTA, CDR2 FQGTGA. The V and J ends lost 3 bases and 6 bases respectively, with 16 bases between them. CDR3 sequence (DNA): TGTGCCAGCAGCTTTTTCGGACTGACTATTGATACGCAGTATTTT. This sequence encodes CASSFFGLTIDTQYF.

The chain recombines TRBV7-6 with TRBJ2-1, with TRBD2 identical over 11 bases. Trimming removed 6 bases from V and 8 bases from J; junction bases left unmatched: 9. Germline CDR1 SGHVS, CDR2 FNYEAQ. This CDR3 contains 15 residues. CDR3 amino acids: CASRPTLAGEYEQFF. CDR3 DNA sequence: TGTGCCAGCAGACCCACACTAGCGGGAGAATATGAGCAGTTCTTC.